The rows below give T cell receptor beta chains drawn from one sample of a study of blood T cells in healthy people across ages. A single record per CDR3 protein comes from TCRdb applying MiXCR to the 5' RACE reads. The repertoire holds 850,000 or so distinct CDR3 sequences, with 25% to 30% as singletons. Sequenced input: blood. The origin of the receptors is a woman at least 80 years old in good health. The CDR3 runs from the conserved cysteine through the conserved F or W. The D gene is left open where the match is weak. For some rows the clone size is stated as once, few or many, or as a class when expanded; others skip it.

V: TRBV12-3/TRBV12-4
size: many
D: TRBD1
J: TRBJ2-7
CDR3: CASRGQGFYEQYF
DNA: TGTGCCAGCAGAGGACAGGGATTCTACGAGCAGTACTTC

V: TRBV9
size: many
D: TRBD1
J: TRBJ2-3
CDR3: CASSVWDRGTDTQYF
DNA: TGTGCCAGCAGCGTATGGGACAGGGGTACAGATACGCAGTATTTT

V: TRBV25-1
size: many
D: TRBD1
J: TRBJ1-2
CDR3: CASSDPGGQGSDYGYTF
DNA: TGTGCCAGCAGTGATCCCGGGGGACAGGGAAGTGACTATGGCTACACCTTC

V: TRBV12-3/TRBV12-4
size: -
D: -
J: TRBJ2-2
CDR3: CASSRTGELFF
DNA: TGTGCCAGCAGTCGAACCGGGGAGCTGTTTTTT

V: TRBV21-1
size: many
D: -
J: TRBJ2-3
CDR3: CASSNNKRGLAPDTQYF
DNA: TGTGCCAGCAGCAATAATAAGAGAGGACTAGCACCAGATACGCAGTATTTT

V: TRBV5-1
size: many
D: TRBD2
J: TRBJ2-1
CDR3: CASSLETSGRNEQFF
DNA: TGCGCCAGCAGCTTGGAGACTAGCGGGAGAAATGAGCAGTTCTTC

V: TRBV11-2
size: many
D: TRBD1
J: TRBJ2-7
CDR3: CASSLSQGASYEQYF
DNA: TGTGCCAGCAGCTTATCTCAGGGGGCCTCCTACGAGCAGTACTTC

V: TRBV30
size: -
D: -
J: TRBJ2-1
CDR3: CARRGRGEEQFF
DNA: TGTGCTCGGAGGGGGCGAGGTGAGGAGCAGTTCTTC

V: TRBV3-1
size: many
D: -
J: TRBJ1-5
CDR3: CASSQAGSNQPQHF
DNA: TGTGCCAGCAGCCAGGCAGGGAGCAATCAGCCCCAGCATTTT

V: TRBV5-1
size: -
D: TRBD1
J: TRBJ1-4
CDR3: CASSRRGTGTYTDEKLFF
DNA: TGCGCCAGCAGCCGGCGAGGGACAGGAACCTACACCGATGAAAAACTGTTTTTT

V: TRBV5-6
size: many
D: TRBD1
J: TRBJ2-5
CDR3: CASSLLGTGQETQYF
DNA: TGTGCCAGCAGCTTGCTCGGGACAGGTCAAGAGACCCAGTACTTC